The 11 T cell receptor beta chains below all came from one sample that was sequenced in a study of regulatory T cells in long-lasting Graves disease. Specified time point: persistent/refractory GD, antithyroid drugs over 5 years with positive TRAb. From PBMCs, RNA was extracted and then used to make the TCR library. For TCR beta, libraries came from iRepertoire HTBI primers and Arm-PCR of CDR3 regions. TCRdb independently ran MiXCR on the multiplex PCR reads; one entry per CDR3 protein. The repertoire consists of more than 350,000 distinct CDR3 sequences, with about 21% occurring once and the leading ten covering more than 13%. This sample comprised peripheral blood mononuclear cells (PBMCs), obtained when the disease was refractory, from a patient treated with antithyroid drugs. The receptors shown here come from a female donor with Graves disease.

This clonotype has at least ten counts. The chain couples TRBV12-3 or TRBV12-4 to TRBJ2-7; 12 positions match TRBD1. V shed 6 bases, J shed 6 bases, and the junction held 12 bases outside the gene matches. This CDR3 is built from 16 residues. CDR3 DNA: TGTGCCAGCAGCCGAAGACCGGGACAGGGGGCTCTCGAGCAGTACTTC. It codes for CASSRRPGQGALEQYF.

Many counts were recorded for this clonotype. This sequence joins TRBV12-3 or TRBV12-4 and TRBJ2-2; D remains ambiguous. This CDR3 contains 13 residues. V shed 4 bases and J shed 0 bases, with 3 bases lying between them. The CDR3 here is CASSYSNTGELFF. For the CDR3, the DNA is TGTGCCAGCAGTTACTCGAACACCGGGGAGCTGTTTTTT.

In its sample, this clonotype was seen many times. CDR3 in amino acids: CASRTSFPQETQYF. The CDR3 nucleotides are TGTGCCAGCAGGACTAGTTTCCCTCAAGAGACCCAGTACTTC. The chain couples TRBV28 to TRBJ2-5; possibly TRBD2 for D (6 bases). CDR3 length equals 14 residues. The V gene lost 6 bases and the J gene lost 2 bases, with 13 bases spanning the gap. Germline CDR1 is MDHEN and CDR2 is SYDVKM.

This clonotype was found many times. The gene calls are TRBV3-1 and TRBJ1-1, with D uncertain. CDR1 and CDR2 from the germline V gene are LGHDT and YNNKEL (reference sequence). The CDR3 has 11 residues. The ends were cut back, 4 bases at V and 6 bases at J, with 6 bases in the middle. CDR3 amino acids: CASSRNAEAFF. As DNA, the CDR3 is TGTGCCAGCAGCCGTAATGCTGAAGCTTTCTTT.

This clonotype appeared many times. Here the CDR3 reads CASSLSDRVSYEQYF. In nucleotides, the CDR3 is TGTGCCAGCAGTTTATCTGACAGGGTTTCCTACGAGCAGTACTTC. The chain employs TRBV28 and TRBJ2-7, with 7 bases that match TRBD1. This CDR3 is 15 amino acids long. The ends lost 1 base at V and 1 base at J; junction bases unmatched: 4. Germline lookup yields CDR1 MDHEN and CDR2 SYDVKM. Supplemented by reference TRBV28 and TRBJ2-7, the full variable domain reads DVKVTQSSRYLVKRTGEKVFLECVQDMDHENMFWYRQDPGLGLRLIYFSYDVKMKEKGDIPEGYSVSREKKERFSLILESASTNQTSMYLCASSLSDRVSYEQYFGPGTRLTVT.

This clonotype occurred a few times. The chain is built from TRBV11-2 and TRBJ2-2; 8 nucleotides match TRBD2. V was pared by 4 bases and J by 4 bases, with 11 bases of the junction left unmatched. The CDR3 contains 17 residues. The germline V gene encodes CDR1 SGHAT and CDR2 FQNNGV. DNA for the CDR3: TGTGCCAGCAGCTCGCGGGGACTAGTAGAAGTCACCGGGGAGCTGTTTTTT. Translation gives CASSSRGLVEVTGELFF.

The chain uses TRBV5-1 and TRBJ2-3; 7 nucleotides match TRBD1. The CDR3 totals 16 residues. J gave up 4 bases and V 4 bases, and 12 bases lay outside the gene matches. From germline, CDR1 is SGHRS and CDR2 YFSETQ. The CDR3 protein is CASSQITGDAPDTQYF. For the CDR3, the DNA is TGCGCCAGCAGCCAAATTACAGGGGATGCTCCAGATACGCAGTATTTT.

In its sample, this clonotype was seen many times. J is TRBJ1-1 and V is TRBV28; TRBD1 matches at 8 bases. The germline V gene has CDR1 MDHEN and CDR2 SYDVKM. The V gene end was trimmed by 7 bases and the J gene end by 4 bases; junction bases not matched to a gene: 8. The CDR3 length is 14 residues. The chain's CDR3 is CASIQQGVSTEAFF. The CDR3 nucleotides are TGTGCCAGCATCCAACAGGGGGTAAGCACTGAAGCTTTCTTT.

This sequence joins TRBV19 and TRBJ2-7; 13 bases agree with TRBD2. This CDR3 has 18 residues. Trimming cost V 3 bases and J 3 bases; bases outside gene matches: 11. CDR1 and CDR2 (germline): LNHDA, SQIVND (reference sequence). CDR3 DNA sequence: TGTGCCAGTAGTATCGGCCTTGCTGGACTAGCGGGAGTCTACGAGCAGTACTTC. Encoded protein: CASSIGLAGLAGVYEQYF.

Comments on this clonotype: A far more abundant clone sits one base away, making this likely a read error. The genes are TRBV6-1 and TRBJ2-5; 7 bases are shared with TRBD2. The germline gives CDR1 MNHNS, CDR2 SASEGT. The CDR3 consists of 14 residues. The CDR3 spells CASSEAGWQEAQYF. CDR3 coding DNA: TGTGCCAGCAGCGAAGCGGGATGGCAAGAGGCCCAGTACTTC.

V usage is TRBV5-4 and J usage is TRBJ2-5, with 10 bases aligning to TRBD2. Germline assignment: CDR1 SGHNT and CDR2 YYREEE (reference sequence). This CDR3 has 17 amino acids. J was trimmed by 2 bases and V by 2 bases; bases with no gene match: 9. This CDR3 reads CASSLSGRAISQETQYF. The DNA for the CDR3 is TGTGCCAGCAGCTTAAGCGGGAGGGCGATAAGTCAAGAGACCCAGTACTTC. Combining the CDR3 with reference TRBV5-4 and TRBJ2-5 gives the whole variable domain ETGVTQSPTHLIKTRGQQVTLRCSSQSGHNTVSWYQQALGQGPQFIFQYYREEENGRGNFPPRFSGLQFPNYSSELNVNALELDDSALYLCASSLSGRAISQETQYFGPGTRLLVL.